This T cell receptor beta chain is drawn from a study of cytomegalovirus exposure and HLA in healthy donors. Concerning this clone itself: The same CDR3 arises from other DNA sequences in this sample as well.

PCR used 60 Vbeta primers and 13 Jbeta primers. Here immunoSEQ multiplex PCR was the method, and the copy in TCRdb shows in-frame clones only, minus some. The sample includes around 100,000 clones, approximately 80% of them seen just once. Nominally healthy donors provided the samples, though records likely missed some immune exposures. This CDR3 comprises 11 residues. Trimming took off 1 base at V and 7 bases at J, with 4 bases between the two ends. Germline assignment: CDR1 SGHAT and CDR2 FQNNGV. The chain recombines TRBV11-2 with TRBJ1-2; no clear D. Sample: PBMCs. The source of this sequence is a woman aged 40 to 50 in good health and CMV-seropositive. Written as DNA, the CDR3 is TGTGCCAGCAGCTTAGGAGGTGGCTACACCTTC. Translation: CASSLGGGYTF.